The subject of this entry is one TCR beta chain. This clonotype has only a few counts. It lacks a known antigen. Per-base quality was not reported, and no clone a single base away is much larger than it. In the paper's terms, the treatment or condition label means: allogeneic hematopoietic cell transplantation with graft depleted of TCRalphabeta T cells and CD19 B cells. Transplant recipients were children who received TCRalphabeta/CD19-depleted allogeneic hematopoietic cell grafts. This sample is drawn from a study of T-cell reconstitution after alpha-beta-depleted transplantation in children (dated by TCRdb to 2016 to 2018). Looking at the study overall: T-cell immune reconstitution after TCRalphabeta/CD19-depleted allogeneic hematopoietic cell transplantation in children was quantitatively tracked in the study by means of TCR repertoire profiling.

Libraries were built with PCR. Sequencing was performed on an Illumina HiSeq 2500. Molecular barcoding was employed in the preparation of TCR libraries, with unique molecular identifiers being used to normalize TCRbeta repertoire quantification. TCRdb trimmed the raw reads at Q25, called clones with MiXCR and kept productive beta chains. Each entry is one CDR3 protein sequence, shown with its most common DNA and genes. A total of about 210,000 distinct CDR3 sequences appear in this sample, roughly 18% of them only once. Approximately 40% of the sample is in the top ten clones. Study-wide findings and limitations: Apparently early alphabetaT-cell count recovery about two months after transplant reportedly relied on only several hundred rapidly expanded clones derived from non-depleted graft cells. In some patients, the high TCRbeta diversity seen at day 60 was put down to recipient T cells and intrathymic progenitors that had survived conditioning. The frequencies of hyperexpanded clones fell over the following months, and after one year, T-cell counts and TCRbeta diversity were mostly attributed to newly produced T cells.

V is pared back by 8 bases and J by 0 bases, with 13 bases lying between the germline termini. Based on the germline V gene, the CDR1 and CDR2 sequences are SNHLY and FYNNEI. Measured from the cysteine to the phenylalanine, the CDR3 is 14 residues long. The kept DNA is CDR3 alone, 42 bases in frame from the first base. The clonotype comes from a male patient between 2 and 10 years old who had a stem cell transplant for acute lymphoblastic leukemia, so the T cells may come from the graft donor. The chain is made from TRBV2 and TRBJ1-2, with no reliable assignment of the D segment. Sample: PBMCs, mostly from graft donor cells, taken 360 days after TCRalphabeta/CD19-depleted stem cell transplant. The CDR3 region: CASQLAGTNYGYTF. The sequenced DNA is TGTGCCAGCCAACTAGCAGGCACTAACTATGGCTACACCTTC.